This T cell receptor (beta chain) is drawn from a study of blood T cell repertoires in COVID-19. The V and J ends lost 5 bases and 1 base respectively, with 10 bases between them. The CDR3 loop spans 13 amino acids. The V gene's germline CDR1 is SGHRS and CDR2 YFSETQ. The data were produced by immunoSEQ multiplex PCR, yet TCRdb's version contains in-frame clones alone and is incomplete. Among 350,000 to 400,000 clones, approximately 89% were seen once, and the ten largest hold approximately 1.9%. This chain uses TRBV5-1 with TRBJ2-7; D gene unclear. The sequencing input was PBMCs or T cells enriched from blood (not recorded which). The source of this sequence is a middle-aged man in a cohort exposed to, infected with or recovered from COVID-19 (not recorded which). As DNA, the CDR3 is TGCGCCAGCAGAATTAGCCTATCCTACGAGCAGTACTTC. This encodes CASRISLSYEQYF.